These T cell receptor beta chains were read from a single sample in a study of cytomegalovirus exposure and HLA in healthy donors. Clones were sequenced by immunoSEQ multiplex PCR, and TCRdb holds only the in-frame ones, with some missing. Here the sample table reports 30,000 to 35,000 clones. The sequenced material came from PBMCs. Receptors were obtained from a woman aged 40 to 50 in good health and CMV-seropositive. Each CDR3 is given with its conserved first and last residue. Each record gives: V gene, D gene, J gene, clone size, CDR3 protein, CDR3 DNA. D genes are given only for firm matches. Rows may omit the clone size; those that give it use once, few, many or a size class.

TRBV29-1	TRBD2	TRBJ2-3	.	CSVEGGSGITDTQYF	TGCAGCGTTGAAGGGGGTAGCGGGATCACAGATACGCAGTATTTT
TRBV6-1	TRBD1	TRBJ1-2	.	CASRLQGGYTF	TGTGCCAGCAGACTACAGGGGGGCTACACCTTC
TRBV5-1	.	TRBJ1-1	.	CASSLGPARMDTEAFF	TGCGCCAGCAGCTTGGGGCCCGCCAGGATGGACACTGAAGCTTTCTTT
TRBV13	TRBD1	TRBJ1-5	.	CASSLPTGNQSNQPQHF	TGTGCCAGCAGCCTCCCGACAGGGAACCAAAGCAATCAGCCCCAGCATTTT
TRBV7-3	TRBD2	TRBJ2-5	.	CASSLTGRSQETQYF	TGTGCCAGCAGCTTGACCGGGAGGTCACAAGAGACCCAGTACTTC
TRBV7-7	.	TRBJ1-1	.	CASSSARGTEAFF	TGTGCTAGCAGTTCCGCCCGGGGTACTGAAGCTTTCTTT
TRBV19	.	TRBJ1-3	.	CASRGAHSGNTIYF	TGTGCCAGTAGGGGGGCCCACTCTGGAAACACCATATATTTT
TRBV18	TRBD1	TRBJ2-7	.	CASSRTGDEQYF	TGTGCCAGCTCACGAACAGGGGACGAGCAGTACTTC
TRBV6-1	.	TRBJ1-5	.	CASSERLNQPQHF	TGTGCCAGCAGTGAGAGACTAAATCAGCCCCAGCATTTT
TRBV7-8	.	TRBJ1-5	.	CASSFGGDWRNQPQHF	TGTGCCAGCAGCTTCGGGGGGGATTGGCGCAATCAGCCCCAGCATTTT
TRBV4-3	TRBD2	TRBJ2-1	.	CASSQERLAGAHEQFF	TGCGCCAGCAGCCAAGAGAGGCTAGCGGGAGCCCATGAGCAGTTCTTC
TRBV2	.	TRBJ1-1	.	CASSEARRGLNTEAFF	TGTGCCAGCAGTGAAGCGCGAAGAGGGCTGAACACTGAAGCTTTCTTT
TRBV18	TRBD2	TRBJ2-1	medium-sized	CASSPESGTRNEQFF	TGTGCCAGCTCACCAGAGTCCGGGACTAGAAATGAGCAGTTCTTC
TRBV6-5	TRBD2	TRBJ2-1	.	CASSYYAGGPFNEQFF	TGTGCCAGCAGTTACTACGCGGGAGGGCCGTTCAATGAGCAGTTCTTC
TRBV19	TRBD1	TRBJ2-7	.	CASSRQGAGEQYF	TGTGCCAGTTCCCGACAGGGGGCCGGGGAGCAGTACTTC
TRBV6-4	TRBD1	TRBJ1-1	.	CASSDGLDRGLLGTEAFF	TGTGCCAGCAGTGACGGTTTGGACAGGGGGCTCCTGGGCACTGAAGCTTTCTTT
TRBV6-5	TRBD2	TRBJ2-3	.	CASSYWASGRDTQYF	TGTGCCAGCAGTTACTGGGCTAGCGGGAGGGATACGCAGTATTTT
TRBV28	.	TRBJ1-5	.	CAIVPGVRGSNQPQHF	TGTGCCATTGTCCCCGGGGTGAGAGGGAGCAATCAGCCCCAGCATTTT
TRBV7-3	.	TRBJ1-1	medium-sized	CASSPQGNTEAFF	TGTGCCAGCAGCCCTCAGGGAAACACTGAAGCTTTCTTT
TRBV30	TRBD2	TRBJ2-3	.	CAWSRGLAGSTDTQYF	TGTGCCTGGAGTCGTGGACTAGCGGGCAGCACAGATACGCAGTATTTT
TRBV10-2	TRBD1	TRBJ1-1	.	CASSEETGYDTEAFF	TGCGCCAGCAGTGAAGAGACAGGGTACGACACTGAAGCTTTCTTT
TRBV30	.	TRBJ1-2	.	CAWSVGNRDYGYTF	TGTGCCTGGAGTGTAGGGAACAGGGACTATGGCTACACCTTC
TRBV5-4	TRBD1	TRBJ2-2	.	CASSWDRAQQYTGELFF	TGTGCCAGCAGCTGGGACAGGGCTCAACAATATACCGGGGAGCTGTTTTTT
TRBV28	TRBD1	TRBJ2-7	.	CASSTTGTAAYEQYF	TGTGCCAGCAGTACTACCGGGACAGCTGCCTACGAGCAGTACTTC
TRBV5-1	.	TRBJ2-1	.	CASSFIGPGGITYNEQFF	TGCGCCAGCAGCTTTATTGGCCCAGGGGGGATCACCTACAATGAGCAGTTCTTC
TRBV18	TRBD2	TRBJ2-7	.	CASSSLAGGATYEQYF	TGTGCCAGCTCATCCCTAGCGGGAGGAGCCACCTACGAGCAGTACTTC
TRBV5-4	TRBD1	TRBJ2-4	.	CASSLGTGGADIQYF	TGTGCCAGCAGCTTGGGAACAGGGGGCGCCGACATTCAGTACTTC
TRBV6-6	TRBD1	TRBJ1-2	.	CASSDRQGPAGYTF	TGTGCCAGCAGTGATAGACAGGGCCCGGCGGGCTACACCTTC